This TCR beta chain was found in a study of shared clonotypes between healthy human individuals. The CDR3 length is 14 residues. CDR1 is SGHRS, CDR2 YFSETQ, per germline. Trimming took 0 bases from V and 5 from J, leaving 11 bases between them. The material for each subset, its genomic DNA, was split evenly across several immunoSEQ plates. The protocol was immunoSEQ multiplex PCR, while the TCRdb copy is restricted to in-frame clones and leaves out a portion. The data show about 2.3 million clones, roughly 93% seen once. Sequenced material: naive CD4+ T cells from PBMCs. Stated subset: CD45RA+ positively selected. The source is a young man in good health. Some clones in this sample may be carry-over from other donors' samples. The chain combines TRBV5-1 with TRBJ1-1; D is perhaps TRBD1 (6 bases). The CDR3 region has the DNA TGCGCCAGCAGCTTGGCCGATGGACAGACTGAAGCTTTCTTT. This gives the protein CASSLADGQTEAFF.